This passage covers 20 T cell receptor beta chains from one sample sequenced in a study of cytomegalovirus exposure and HLA in healthy donors. This PCR relied on a set of 60 Vbeta primers and 13 Jbeta primers. Using immunoSEQ multiplex PCR, the repertoire was profiled, and TCRdb retains in-frame clones only, with some absent. The sample includes about 160,000 clones, roughly three quarters of them seen just once. The specimen sequenced was PBMCs. The source of these receptors is a man aged 60-69 years in good health and CMV-seronegative.

CDR3 region: CASSRDSQETQYF. Here the CDR3 DNA reads TGCGCCAGCAGCCGGGACAGTCAAGAGACCCAGTACTTC. The chain couples TRBV5-1 to TRBJ2-5, with 7 nucleotides matching TRBD1. This CDR3 contains 13 residues. The V gene end was trimmed by 4 bases and the J gene end by 2 bases; junction bases not matched to a gene: 2. Germline loops: CDR1 SGHRS, CDR2 YFSETQ.

The rearrangement links TRBV5-3 to TRBJ2-1; TRBD2 agrees at 12 bases. TRBV5-3 belongs to the ORF category, with a function that is uncertain. The CDR3 totals 16 residues. V was clipped by 4 bases and J by 4 bases; unmatched bases: 6. CDR3 sequence reads: CARSRTSGNKYNEQFF. CDR3 bases: TGTGCCAGAAGCCGGACTAGCGGGAATAAGTACAATGAGCAGTTCTTC.

This clone came up once. The CDR3 sequence: CASSWTGEVETQYF. CDR3 DNA sequence: TGCGCCAGCAGCTGGACAGGGGAGGTGGAGACCCAGTACTTC. V usage is TRBV5-1 and J usage is TRBJ2-5; 9 bases align to TRBD1. Trimming took 3 bases from V and 5 from J; bases not matched to a gene: 5. CDR1 is SGHRS, CDR2 YFSETQ, per germline. The CDR3 length is 14 residues.

The chain joins TRBV19 to TRBJ2-3; 10 nucleotides align to TRBD2. CDR1 and CDR2 (germline): LNHDA, SQIVND (reference sequence). This CDR3 is built from 19 residues. J lost 2 bases, V lost 2 bases, and 13 bases had no gene match. CDR3 amino acids: CASSIRLASGGSYTDTQYF. DNA of the CDR3: TGTGCCAGTAGTATAAGGTTGGCTAGCGGGGGATCATACACAGATACGCAGTATTTT.

V and J are TRBV6-5 and TRBJ2-7; 11 positions match TRBD1. V dropped 2 bases and J dropped 3; count of bases not matched to a gene: 3. The germline V gene encodes CDR1 MNHEY and CDR2 SVGAGI. The CDR3 spans 15 residues. The DNA for the CDR3 is TGTGCCAGCAGTTACGGGACAGGGGGAGTCTACGAGCAGTACTTC. Protein: CASSYGTGGVYEQYF.

This chain joins TRBV30 and TRBJ2-5; the match to TRBD1 covers 8 bases. The V and J ends lost 3 bases and 1 base, in that order; junction bases with no gene match: 10. The length of the CDR3 is 16 residues. Germline V gives CDR1 GTSNPN, CDR2 SVGIG (reference sequence). The chain's CDR3 is CAWRENRGSFQETQYF. CDR3 coding DNA: TGTGCCTGGAGGGAGAACAGGGGGAGTTTCCAAGAGACCCAGTACTTC.

This clone has just a few counts. The chain combines TRBV28 with TRBJ1-2; 8 nucleotides align to TRBD1. The CDR3 covers 14 residues. V lost 8 bases to trimming and J lost 8 bases; unmatched junction nucleotides: 13. Germline V gives CDR1 MDHEN, CDR2 SYDVKM. DNA of the CDR3: TGTGCCAGCGTCACAACGGACAGGGCTAGGGGCTACACCTTC. Amino acids: CASVTTDRARGYTF.

V gene TRBV9 combines with J gene TRBJ2-5, with 10 nucleotides matching TRBD2. CDR1 and CDR2 from the germline V gene are SGDLS and YYNGEE. The CDR3 is made up of 15 amino acids. Trimming took 10 bases from V and 0 from J; bases not matched to a gene: 9. The CDR3 region has the DNA TGTGCCTCCACCCCTAGCGGGGGATACCAAGAGACCCAGTACTTC. Protein: CASTPSGGYQETQYF.

This clone was seen more than once but under ten times. The chain employs TRBV5-1 and TRBJ2-7, with 9 nucleotides matching TRBD1. The CDR3 contains 16 residues. CDR1 and CDR2 from the germline V gene are SGHRS and YFSETQ. The V gene end was trimmed by 5 bases and the J gene end by 0 bases; junction bases not matched to a gene: 9. The CDR3 here is CASSFTGTGSSYEQYF. The CDR3 region has the DNA TGCGCCAGCAGTTTTACCGGGACAGGGTCCTCCTACGAGCAGTACTTC.

This clone was seen a single time. V and J are TRBV11-2 and TRBJ2-2, with a weak D call TRBD1 (6 bases). CDR1 SGHAT and CDR2 FQNNGV come from the germline V gene. The CDR3 consists of 14 residues. V was clipped by 4 bases and J by 6 bases, with 12 bases between them. CDR3 DNA: TGTGCCAGCAGCTACCAACAGGGTTCCGGGGAGCTGTTTTTT. As protein: CASSYQQGSGELFF.

Turning to this clone: One end of the junction fails to match germline, which may point to a read error. The chain has TRBV7-9 and TRBJ2-3; TRBD2 matches at 13 bases. Germline-derived CDR1 and CDR2 are SEHNR and FQNEAQ (reference sequence). The CDR3 has 17 residues. The CDR3 loop reads CSSSLTTSGRITDTQYF. CDR3 sequence (DNA): TGTTCCAGCAGCTTAACGACTAGCGGGAGGATCACAGATACGCAGTATTTT.

The chain uses TRBV7-2 and TRBJ2-1; no firm D call. This CDR3 spans 13 amino acids. Germline V lookup: CDR1 SGHTA, CDR2 FQGNSA. The ends were cut back, 3 bases at V and 6 bases at J, with 9 bases in the middle. DNA of the CDR3: TGTGCCAGCAGCTTTTCTAGGCGCAATGAGCAGTTCTTC. Protein sequence: CASSFSRRNEQFF.

This rearrangement joins TRBV2 to TRBJ1-4, with 10 bases aligning to TRBD1. Germline trimming cut 5 bases from V and 4 bases from J; bases unmatched to any gene: 7. The CDR3 spans 16 residues. Per the germline V gene, CDR1 is SNHLY and CDR2 is FYNNEI. The CDR3 bases are TGTGCCAGCAGTCTGACAGGGGGCGGCTTTAATGAAAAACTGTTTTTT. Translating gives CASSLTGGGFNEKLFF. The variable domain in full, with the rest retrieved from reference TRBV2 and TRBJ1-4, is EPEVTQTPSHQVTQMGQEVILRCVPISNHLYFYWYRQILGQKVEFLVSFYNNEISEKSEIFDDQFSVERPDGSNFTLKIRSTKLEDSAMYFCASSLTGGGFNEKLFFGSGTQLSVL.

The chain links TRBV7-2 to TRBJ1-1, with D maybe TRBD1 (5 bases). Germline CDR1 reads SGHTA; CDR2 reads FQGNSA. With 3 bases removed from V and 6 bases from J, the gap between germline ends came to 11 bases. The CDR3 length is 13 residues. The CDR3 protein is CASSFGGSAEAFF. CDR3 DNA: TGTGCCAGCAGCTTTGGGGGGTCTGCTGAAGCTTTCTTT.

The chain links TRBV30 to TRBJ2-5, with TRBD1 matching over 7 bases. Per the germline V gene, CDR1 is GTSNPN and CDR2 is SVGIG (reference sequence). The CDR3 runs to 13 residues. The trim removed 1 base at V and 2 bases at J, leaving 1 base unmatched. This CDR3 reads CAWSGGQQETQYF. In nucleotides, the CDR3 is TGTGCCTGGAGTGGGGGACAGCAAGAGACCCAGTACTTC. Full variable domain (remainder filled in from reference TRBV30 and TRBJ2-5): SQTIHQWPATLVQPVGSPLSLECTVEGTSNPNLYWYRQAAGRGLQLLFYSVGIGQISSEVPQNLSASRPQDRQFILSSKKLLLSDSGFYLCAWSGGQQETQYFGPGTRLLVL.

Concerning this clone: The CDR3 ends on some other residue instead of the conserved phenylalanine or tryptophan, so this is likely a read error. The genes are TRBV7-8 and TRBJ2-7; 9 bases match TRBD2. V shed 3 bases, J shed 3 bases, and the junction held 12 bases outside the gene matches. Germline CDR1 is SGHVS and CDR2 is FQNEAQ. CDR3 length: 17 amino acids. The CDR3 region has the DNA TGTGCCAGCAGCTTTAACGTCCCCGGGACTAGCCACTACGAGCAGTACCTC. Residues: CASSFNVPGTSHYEQYL.

J is TRBJ2-4 and V is TRBV7-2; possible D gene TRBD1, 6 bases. The CDR3 totals 13 residues. V was clipped by 6 bases and J by 6 bases, with 12 bases between them. The germline V gene encodes CDR1 SGHTA and CDR2 FQGNSA. DNA of the CDR3: TGTGCCAGCAGGCAGGGGTATGGAAACATTCAGTACTTC. Translated, it gives CASRQGYGNIQYF.

With regard to this clone: Other DNA sequences in the same sample also yield this CDR3. The rearrangement joins TRBV9 to TRBJ2-3; 7 bases are shared with TRBD2. The germline gives CDR1 SGDLS, CDR2 YYNGEE. With V trimmed by 3 bases and J by 4 bases, 5 bases remained unmatched. The CDR3 totals 14 residues. The CDR3 here is CASSAGGGPDTQYF. CDR3 nucleotide sequence: TGTGCCAGCAGCGCGGGGGGAGGGCCAGATACGCAGTATTTT.

On this clone itself: Other DNA sequences in the sample encode the same CDR3. This chain links TRBV9 with TRBJ2-7, with 9 positions matching TRBD2. Germline V gene data show CDR1 as SGDLS and CDR2 as YYNGEE. This CDR3 spans 15 amino acids. Unmatched junction bases numbered 5, after V lost 0 bases and J lost 4 bases. The CDR3 protein is CASSVGGTSPYEQYF. The CDR3 region has the DNA TGTGCCAGCAGCGTAGGGGGGACTAGCCCTTACGAGCAGTACTTC.

This sequence joins TRBV5-1 and TRBJ1-3, with TRBD1 as a possible D gene (5 bases). The CDR3 has 16 residues. V shed 0 bases and J shed 5 bases, with 15 bases lying between them. Germline V CDR1 and CDR2: SGHRS, YFSETQ. For the CDR3, the DNA is TGCGCCAGCAGCTTGGGGTCTGGGGGGTCTCGAAACACCATATATTTT. Translating it yields CASSLGSGGSRNTIYF.